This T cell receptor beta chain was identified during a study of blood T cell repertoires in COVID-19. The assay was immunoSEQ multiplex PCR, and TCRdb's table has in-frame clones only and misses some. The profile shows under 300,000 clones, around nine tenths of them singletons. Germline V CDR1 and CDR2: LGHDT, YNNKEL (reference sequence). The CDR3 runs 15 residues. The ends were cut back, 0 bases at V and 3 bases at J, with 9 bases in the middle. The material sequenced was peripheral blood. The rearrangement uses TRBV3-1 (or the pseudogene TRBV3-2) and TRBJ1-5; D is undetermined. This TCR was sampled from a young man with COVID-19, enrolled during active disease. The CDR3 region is CASSQDSSPNQPQHF. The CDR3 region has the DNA TGTGCCAGCAGCCAAGATTCGAGCCCCAATCAGCCCCAGCATTTT.